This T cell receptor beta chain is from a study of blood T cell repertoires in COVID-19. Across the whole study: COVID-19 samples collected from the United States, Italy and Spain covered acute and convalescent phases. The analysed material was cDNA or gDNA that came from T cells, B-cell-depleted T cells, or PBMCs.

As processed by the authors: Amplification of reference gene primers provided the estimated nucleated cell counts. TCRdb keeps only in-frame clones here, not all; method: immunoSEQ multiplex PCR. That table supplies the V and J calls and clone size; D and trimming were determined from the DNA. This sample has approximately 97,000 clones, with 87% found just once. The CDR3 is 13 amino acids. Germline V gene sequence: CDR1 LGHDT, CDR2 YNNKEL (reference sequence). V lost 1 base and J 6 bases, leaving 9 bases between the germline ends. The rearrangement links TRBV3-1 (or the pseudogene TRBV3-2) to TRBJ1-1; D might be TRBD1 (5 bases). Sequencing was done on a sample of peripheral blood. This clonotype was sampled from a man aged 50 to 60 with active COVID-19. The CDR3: CASSQGPGAEAFF. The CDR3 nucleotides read TGTGCCAGCAGCCAAGGGCCGGGGGCTGAAGCTTTCTTT.